This TCR beta chain was sequenced in a study of response to subunit inactivated influenza vaccine. Study-level findings and limits: Each seasonal influenza vaccination recruits few new T cells, the authors suggested.

Of note for this clonotype: The antigen remains unidentified.

TCRdb re-called the RT-PCR reads with MiXCR, one entry per CDR3 protein. This sample has 550,000 to 800,000 distinct CDR3 sequences; approximately 13% occur once, and the top ten carry around 7.3%. Trimming shortened V by 5 bases and J by 5 bases, and 15 bases separated the two germline ends. CDR1 LNHDA and CDR2 SQIVND come from the germline V gene (reference sequence). The CDR3 runs 14 residues. Source: PBMCs from blood, taken less than 15 days before vaccination. The chain is built from TRBV19 and TRBJ1-1; D ambiguous. The TCR sequence derives from a man aged 45-65 years who received an inactivated influenza vaccine. CDR3 residues: CASSRRTGVTEAFF. The CDR3 DNA reads TGTGCCAGTAGTCGAAGAACCGGGGTTACTGAAGCTTTCTTT. Full variable domain (rest looked up from reference TRBV19 and TRBJ1-1): DGGITQSPKYLFRKEGQNVTLSCEQNLNHDAMYWYRQDPGQGLRLIYYSQIVNDFQKGDIAEGYSVSREKKESFPLTVTSAQKNPTAFYLCASSRRTGVTEAFFGQGTRLTVV.